Below, 8 T cell receptor beta chains from the same sample are listed, as sequenced in a study of blood T cell repertoires in COVID-19. The table came from immunoSEQ multiplex PCR; TCRdb's copy has only in-frame clones and leaves some out. The table shows under 250,000 clones, with almost 85% occurring only once. The sequenced material came from PBMCs or T cells enriched from blood (not recorded which). The source is a woman between 50 and 59 years old with acute COVID-19.

V and J are TRBV3-1 (or the pseudogene TRBV3-2) and TRBJ1-2; 10 positions match TRBD1. Germline-derived CDR1 and CDR2 are LGHDT and YNNKEL (reference sequence). The CDR3 is 16 residues long. The junction had 2 bases not matched to a gene; V was cut back by 0 bases and J by 1 base. CDR3 region: CASSQDWDRGNYGYTF. CDR3 nucleotides: TGTGCCAGCAGCCAAGATTGGGACAGGGGTAACTATGGCTACACCTTC.

The genes are TRBV19 and TRBJ1-5; D ambiguous. Germline assignment: CDR1 LNHDA and CDR2 SQIVND (reference sequence). V was trimmed by 7 bases and J by 5 bases, leaving 18 bases between them. The CDR3 has 15 amino acids. The CDR3 sequence: CASNADTGLYQPQHF. CDR3 nucleotides: TGTGCCAGTAATGCCGACACCGGTCTCTATCAGCCCCAGCATTTT.

V gene TRBV30 combines with J gene TRBJ1-4, with D maybe TRBD1 (6 bases). The V gene's germline CDR1 is GTSNPN and CDR2 SVGIG (reference sequence). This CDR3 comprises 18 residues. The ends were cut back, 1 base at V and 2 bases at J, with 20 bases in the middle. The CDR3 coding sequence is TGTGCCTGGAGTGGGGGACACCAAAATTGGGTGACTAATGAAAAACTGTTTTTT. Protein product: CAWSGGHQNWVTNEKLFF.

This clone has a single count. V usage is TRBV29-1 and J usage is TRBJ2-4, with D possibly TRBD2 on 6 matching bases. With 4 bases removed from V and 6 bases from J, the gap between germline ends came to 13 bases. This CDR3 has 13 amino acids. CDR1 and CDR2 from the germline V gene are SQVTM and ANQGSEA. CDR3 loop: CSVVGQGGNIQYF. CDR3 nucleotides: TGCAGCGTTGTTGGTCAGGGAGGAAACATTCAGTACTTC.

The chain employs TRBV6-5 and TRBJ1-4; D is uncertain. Germline V gene sequence: CDR1 MNHEY, CDR2 SVGAGI. V was cut by 8 bases and J by 4 bases, with 17 bases left in between. The CDR3 covers 15 residues. The CDR3 is CASGPETSLNEKLFF. The CDR3 DNA is TGTGCCAGCGGTCCCGAGACAAGCCTTAATGAAAAACTGTTTTTT.

This sequence joins TRBV7-2 and TRBJ1-2, with 9 nucleotides matching TRBD1. There are 14 residues in the CDR3. Trimming cost V 7 bases and J 7 bases; bases outside gene matches: 10. CDR1 is SGHTA, CDR2 FQGNSA, per germline. The CDR3 sequence is CASTRGDREGGYTF. DNA of the CDR3: TGTGCCAGCACCCGGGGGGACAGGGAGGGTGGCTACACCTTC.

This clone showed up just once. The V and J genes are TRBV6-1 and TRBJ1-5, with 8 nucleotides matching TRBD1. The V gene's germline CDR1 is MNHNS and CDR2 SASEGT. V trimming: 3 bases; J trimming: 4 bases; junction bases outside the gene matches: 5. The CDR3 totals 15 residues. The CDR3 spells CASSDLRQGNQPQHF. The CDR3 DNA sequence: TGTGCCAGCAGTGACCTTCGACAGGGGAATCAGCCCCAGCATTTT.

This rearrangement joins TRBV4-1 to TRBJ2-1, with a tentative D call TRBD2 (5 bases). Deletions cut 1 base from V and 2 bases from J, with 12 bases between. The CDR3 length is 16 residues. Germline CDR1 is MGHRA and CDR2 is YSYEKL. The CDR3 DNA reads TGCGCCAGCAGCCAAGTCGGCGGGCCAGCCTACAATGAGCAGTTCTTC. This gives the protein CASSQVGGPAYNEQFF.